The entry below gives a single TCR beta chain sequence along with its context. This entry belongs to a study of T cell responses to AZD1222 COVID-19 vaccine. Produced via immunoSEQ multiplex PCR; TCRdb's table is partial and in-frame only. The sample contains about 120,000 clones, about 90% of which appear only once. The clonotype was recovered from an adult who received the AZD1222 COVID-19 vaccine. The material sequenced was peripheral blood, taken 28 days after the second AZD1222 dose.

The CDR3 DNA sequence: TGTGCCAGCAGCGCCTCCGGGACAGCAATTGGCTACACCTTC. It codes for CASSASGTAIGYTF. V and J are TRBV7-6 and TRBJ1-2; 7 bases are a match to TRBD1. V trimming: 5 bases; J trimming: 7 bases; junction bases outside the gene matches: 10. CDR3 length equals 14 residues. Germline V gene lookup returns CDR1 SGHVS and CDR2 FNYEAQ. Looking up the rest from reference TRBV7-6 and TRBJ1-2 gives the full variable domain: GAGVSQSPRYKVTKRGQDVALRCDPISGHVSLYWYRQALGQGPEFLTYFNYEAQQDKSGLPNDRFSAERPEGSISTLTIQRTEQRDSAMYRCASSASGTAIGYTFGSGTRLTVV.